A selection of T cell receptor beta chains follows, all from one sample in a study of cytomegalovirus exposure and HLA in healthy donors. TCRdb keeps only in-frame clones here, not all; method: immunoSEQ multiplex PCR. The repertoire holds about 67,000 clones, with 94% as singletons. Specimen: PBMCs. These TCRs come from a woman in her late teens or twenties in good health and CMV-seronegative. CDR3s include the opening cysteine and the closing phenylalanine or tryptophan. Each record gives: J gene, clone size, V gene, D gene, CDR3 protein, CDR3 DNA. The D gene is left open where the match is weak. Clone size, where shown, is once, few, many, or a class for clones that have expanded.

>TRBJ2-5|-|TRBV29-1|TRBD1
CSVRGRGETQYF
TGCAGCGTTAGGGGGCGCGGGGAGACCCAGTACTTC
>TRBJ2-3|-|TRBV6-1|TRBD1
CASSEGRGWGTDTQYF
TGTGCCAGCAGTGAGGGCAGGGGGTGGGGGACAGATACGCAGTATTTT
>TRBJ2-2|-|TRBV19|-
CASSIGATGELFF
TGTGCCAGTAGTATTGGGGCCACCGGGGAGCTGTTTTTT
>TRBJ1-1|-|TRBV7-3|-
CASSLWPNTEAFF
TGTGCCAGCAGCTTATGGCCGAACACTGAAGCTTTCTTT
>TRBJ1-5|-|TRBV15|-
CATSSGDSQRQPQHF
TGTGCCACCAGCTCGGGGGACTCACAACGCCAGCCCCAGCATTTT
>TRBJ1-2|-|TRBV27|-
CASSSRTDNNYGYTF
TGTGCCAGCAGTTCTCGGACAGACAATAACTATGGCTACACCTTC
>TRBJ2-3|-|TRBV9|TRBD2
CASSVWTSGGSSTDTQYF
TGTGCCAGCAGCGTATGGACTAGCGGGGGGTCTAGCACAGATACGCAGTATTTT
>TRBJ2-7|-|TRBV11-2|-
CASSGSVGVEYEQYF
TGTGCCAGCAGTGGTAGCGTCGGTGTGGAATACGAGCAGTACTTC
>TRBJ1-2|-|TRBV9|-
CASSGGMSKYGYTF
TGTGCCAGCAGCGGGGGCATGTCAAAGTATGGCTACACCTTC
>TRBJ1-3|-|TRBV7-2|TRBD1
CASRFPGGINSGNTIYF
TGTGCCAGCAGATTCCCAGGGGGCATTAACTCTGGAAACACCATATATTTT
>TRBJ1-4|once|TRBV29-1|TRBD1
CSVVTGANEKLFF
TGCAGCGTTGTGACAGGGGCTAATGAAAAACTGTTTTTT
>TRBJ2-7|-|TRBV19|TRBD1
CASSSRQGNYEQYF
TGTGCCAGTAGTTCCCGACAGGGGAACTACGAGCAGTACTTC
>TRBJ2-4|-|TRBV19|-
CASSSREVKNIQYF
TGTGCCAGTAGTTCTAGGGAGGTCAAAAACATTCAGTACTTC
>TRBJ2-7|-|TRBV7-2|TRBD1
CASSLNGQDPYEQYF
TGTGCCAGCAGCCTTAATGGACAGGATCCCTACGAGCAGTACTTC
>TRBJ1-5|-|TRBV28|TRBD1
CASSSSVTGTPQHF
TGTGCCAGCAGCTCCTCCGTGACAGGGACGCCCCAGCATTTT
>TRBJ1-4|-|TRBV7-7|-
CASSLSRSEKLFF
TGTGCTAGCAGCTTATCGCGCTCAGAAAAACTGTTTTTT
>TRBJ2-5|-|TRBV28|-
CASSLLTGNQETQYF
TGTGCCAGCAGCCTCCTTACAGGGAACCAAGAGACCCAGTACTTC
>TRBJ1-1|-|TRBV13|-
CASSSQGHITEAFF
TGTGCCAGCAGCTCACAGGGACATATCACTGAAGCTTTCTTT
>TRBJ1-1|once|TRBV6-5|-
CASTSESWGDTEAFF
TGTGCCAGCACCTCCGAATCCTGGGGGGACACTGAAGCTTTCTTT
>TRBJ2-1|few|TRBV7-6|TRBD2
CASSLAGGQNEQFF
TGTGCCAGCAGCCTAGCGGGGGGGCAAAATGAGCAGTTCTTC
>TRBJ2-3|-|TRBV5-1|-
CASSSDLQFATQYF
TGCGCCAGCAGCTCTGACCTACAGTTCGCTACGCAGTATTTT
>TRBJ1-6|-|TRBV6-4|TRBD1
CASRAGQGRGNSPLHF
TGTGCCAGCAGAGCGGGACAGGGGCGCGGCAATTCACCCCTCCACTTT
>TRBJ2-2|-|TRBV9|TRBD1
CASTRGSTGELFF
TGTGCCAGCACCAGGGGGAGCACCGGGGAGCTGTTTTTT
>TRBJ1-2|few|TRBV6-1|TRBD1
CASMLQGGFGYTF
TGTGCCAGCATGCTGCAGGGGGGTTTTGGCTACACCTTC
>TRBJ1-1|-|TRBV2|TRBD1
CASSADRGGGTEAFF
TGTGCCAGCAGCGCGGACAGGGGGGGTGGCACTGAAGCTTTCTTT
>TRBJ2-1|-|TRBV13|TRBD2
CASTSGLAGNNEQFF
TGTGCCAGCACATCAGGACTAGCGGGCAACAATGAGCAGTTCTTC
>TRBJ2-6|-|TRBV14|TRBD2
CASSPPGGAGANVLTF
TGTGCCAGCAGCCCCCCCGGGGGGGCCGGGGCCAACGTCCTGACTTTC
>TRBJ2-7|-|TRBV11-2|TRBD2
CASSRLAGPLPNEQYF
TGTGCCAGCAGCCGCTTAGCGGGGCCCCTTCCCAACGAGCAGTACTTC
>TRBJ1-2|-|TRBV4-3|TRBD1
CASSQAFGTGGGYGYTF
TGCGCCAGCAGCCAAGCTTTCGGGACAGGGGGAGGATATGGCTACACCTTC
>TRBJ1-2|-|TRBV20-1|-
CSAHNYGYTF
TGCAGTGCTCATAACTATGGCTACACCTTC
>TRBJ2-6|-|TRBV9|-
CASSVAGSGANVLTF
TGTGCCAGCAGCGTAGCCGGCTCTGGGGCCAACGTCCTGACTTTC
>TRBJ2-2|-|TRBV2|-
CASSESGELFF
TGTGCCAGCAGTGAATCGGGGGAGCTGTTTTTT